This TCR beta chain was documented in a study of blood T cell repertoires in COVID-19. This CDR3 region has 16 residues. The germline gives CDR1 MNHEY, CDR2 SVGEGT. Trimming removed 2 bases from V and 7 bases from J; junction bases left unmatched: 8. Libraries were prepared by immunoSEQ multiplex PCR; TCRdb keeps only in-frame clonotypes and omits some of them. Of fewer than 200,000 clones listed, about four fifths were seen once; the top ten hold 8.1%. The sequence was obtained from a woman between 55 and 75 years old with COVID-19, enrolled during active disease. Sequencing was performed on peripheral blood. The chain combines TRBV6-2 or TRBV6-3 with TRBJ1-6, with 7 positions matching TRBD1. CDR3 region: CASSYEHRGRNSPLHF. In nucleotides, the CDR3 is TGTGCCAGCAGTTACGAACACAGGGGTAGGAATTCACCCCTCCACTTT.